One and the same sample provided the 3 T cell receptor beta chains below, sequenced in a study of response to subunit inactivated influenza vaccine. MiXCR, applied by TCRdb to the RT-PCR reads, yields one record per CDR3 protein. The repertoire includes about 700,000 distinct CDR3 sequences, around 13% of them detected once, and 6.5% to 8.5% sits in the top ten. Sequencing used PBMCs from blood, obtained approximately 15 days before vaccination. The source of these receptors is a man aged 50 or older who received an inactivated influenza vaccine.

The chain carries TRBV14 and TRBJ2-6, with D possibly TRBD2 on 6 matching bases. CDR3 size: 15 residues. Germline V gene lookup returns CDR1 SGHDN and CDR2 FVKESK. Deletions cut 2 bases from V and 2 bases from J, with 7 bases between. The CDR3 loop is CASSQWGAGANVLTF. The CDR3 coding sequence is TGTGCCAGCAGCCAATGGGGGGCTGGGGCCAACGTCCTGACTTTC.

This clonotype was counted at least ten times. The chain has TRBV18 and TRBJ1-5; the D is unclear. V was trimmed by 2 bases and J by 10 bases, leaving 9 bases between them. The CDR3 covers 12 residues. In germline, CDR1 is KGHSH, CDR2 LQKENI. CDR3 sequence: CASSPERGPQHF. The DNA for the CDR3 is TGTGCCAGCTCACCAGAGAGAGGACCCCAGCATTTT.

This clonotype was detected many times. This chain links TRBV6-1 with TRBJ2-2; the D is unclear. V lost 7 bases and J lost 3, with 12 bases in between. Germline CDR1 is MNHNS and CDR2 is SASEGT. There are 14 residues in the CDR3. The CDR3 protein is CASKKDRYTGELFF. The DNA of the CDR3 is TGTGCCAGCAAGAAGGACCGATACACCGGGGAGCTGTTTTTT.